The rows below give T cell receptor beta chains drawn from one sample of a study of blood T cell repertoires in COVID-19. Using immunoSEQ multiplex PCR, the repertoire was profiled, and TCRdb retains in-frame clones only, with some absent. The sample holds approximately 230,000 clones, roughly 88% seen once. The sequenced sample was peripheral blood. These receptors were obtained from a young woman with COVID-19, enrolled during active disease. The CDR3 runs from the conserved cysteine through the conserved F or W. A D gene is named only where the DNA matches it firmly. The size field is filled for only some rows; it gives once, few, many or a size class.

j_call d_call cdr3_length v_call clone_size cdr3_nt cdr3_aa
TRBJ1-6 TRBD1 15 TRBV11-2 - TGTGCCAGCAGCTTAGGTGGGACAGGGAGTTCACCCCTCCACTTT CASSLGGTGSSPLHF
TRBJ1-6 - 16 TRBV6-2/TRBV6-3 - TGTGCCAGCAGCTTTGATCGACAGCCCGTCTACGCGCCCCTCCACTTT CASSFDRQPVYAPLHF
TRBJ1-1 - 16 TRBV27 - TGTGCCAGCAGTCCCGGGGGGAAGGAGAGGCACCCTGAAGCTTTCTTT CASSPGGKERHPEAFF
TRBJ1-1 - 14 TRBV5-4 - TGTGCCAGCAGCTTGGGACAGCCAAACACTGAAGCTTTCTTT CASSLGQPNTEAFF
TRBJ2-2 - 15 TRBV7-9 few TGTGCCAGCAGCTCGGACTATATGAACACCGGGGAGCTGTTTTTT CASSSDYMNTGELFF
TRBJ2-5 - 14 TRBV5-5 - TGTGCCAGCAGCTCGACACCGCCCCAAGAGACCCAGTACTTC CASSSTPPQETQYF
TRBJ2-3 TRBD2 16 TRBV4-3 - TGCGCCAGCAGCCAAGATCTTCGCGGGGGGGCAGATACGCAGTATTTT CASSQDLRGGADTQYF
TRBJ1-5 TRBD1 15 TRBV28 once TGTGCCAGCAGTCGACAGGGGCAGGGCAATCAGCCCCAGCATTTT CASSRQGQGNQPQHF
TRBJ2-1 TRBD2 16 TRBV7-8 - TGTGCCAGCAGCTCAGAACCTAGCGGGAGTACCCATGAGCAGTTCTTC CASSSEPSGSTHEQFF
TRBJ2-2 - 15 TRBV11-2 - TGTGCCAGCAGCCTCGGAGCTACCTTCACCGGGGAGCTGTTTTTT CASSLGATFTGELFF
TRBJ1-3 - 14 TRBV7-9 - TGTGCCAGCAGCCCAGGGGACGTTTCGAACACCATATATTTT CASSPGDVSNTIYF
TRBJ2-3 TRBD1 16 TRBV9 - TGTGCCAGCAGCGTTCGGACAGGGGCGGACACAGATACGCAGTATTTT CASSVRTGADTDTQYF
TRBJ2-1 - 14 TRBV9 once TGTGCCAGCAGCGTCTTGAACAGCAACAATGAGCAGTTCTTC CASSVLNSNNEQFF
TRBJ1-1 - 12 TRBV11-2 - TGTGCCAGCAGCTCAGGGGTCACTGAAGCTTTCTTT CASSSGVTEAFF
TRBJ2-3 - 15 TRBV19 - TGTGCCAGTAGTATTTCTGGCAGCGGCGGGAATACGCAGTATTTT CASSISGSGGNTQYF
TRBJ1-5 - 15 TRBV6-2/TRBV6-3 - TGTGCCAGCAGTTACGGACACTTGGGCAATCAGCCCCAGCATTTT CASSYGHLGNQPQHF
TRBJ1-2 - 15 TRBV28 once TGTGCCAGCAGTCCCACTCGCGACTGGAGCTATGGCTACACCTTC CASSPTRDWSYGYTF
TRBJ2-1 TRBD2 17 TRBV5-6 - TGTGCCAGCAGCTCGACACTAGCGGGGGGGAGTTGGACCTCTAAGTTCTTC CASSSTLAGGSWTSKFF
TRBJ2-3 - 14 TRBV6-4 - TGTGCCAGCAGTCGGGCAGGGGGCACAGATACGCAGTATTTT CASSRAGGTDTQYF
TRBJ2-6 - 15 TRBV6-5 few TGTGCTACGGGATCGGGCCACTCTGGGGCCAACGTCCTGACTTTC CATGSGHSGANVLTF
TRBJ1-2 - 13 TRBV6-2/TRBV6-3 - TGTGCCAGCAGTTACCAGAGATCGCGGGGCTACACCTTC CASSYQRSRGYTF
TRBJ1-1 - 16 TRBV11-1 - TGTGCCAGCAGCCCGAATCTGGCTCAGGGGACCACTGAAGCTTTCTTT CASSPNLAQGTTEAFF
TRBJ2-5 TRBD2 16 TRBV6-6 - TGTGCCAGCAGCTTTGGACTAGCGGGAGTTCAGGAGACCCAGTACTTC CASSFGLAGVQETQYF